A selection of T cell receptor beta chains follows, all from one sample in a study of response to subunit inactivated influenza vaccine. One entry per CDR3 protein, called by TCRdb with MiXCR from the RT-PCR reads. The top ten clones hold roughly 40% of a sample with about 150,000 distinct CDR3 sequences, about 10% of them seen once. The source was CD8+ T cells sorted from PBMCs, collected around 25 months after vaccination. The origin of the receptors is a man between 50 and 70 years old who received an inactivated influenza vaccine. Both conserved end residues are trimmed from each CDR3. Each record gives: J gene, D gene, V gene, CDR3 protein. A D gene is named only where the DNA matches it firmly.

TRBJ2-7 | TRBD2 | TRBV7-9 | ASRLTSGETQY
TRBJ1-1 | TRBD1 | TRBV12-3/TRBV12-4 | ASSPPGGQGEKTEAF
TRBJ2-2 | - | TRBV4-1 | ASSLLGRVSNTGELF
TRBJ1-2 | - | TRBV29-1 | SAVQEFTNGYT
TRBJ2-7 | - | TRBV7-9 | ASSLWSQGGTYEQY
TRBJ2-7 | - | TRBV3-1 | ASSQEITYEQY
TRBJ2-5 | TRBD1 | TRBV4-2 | ASSQGGGTGEVGTQY
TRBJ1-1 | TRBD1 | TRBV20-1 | SAKGGVRLNTEAF
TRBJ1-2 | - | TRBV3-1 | ASSHVSGLGYT
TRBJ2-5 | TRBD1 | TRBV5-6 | ASGTGAETQY
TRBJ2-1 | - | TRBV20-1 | SATDYYNEQF
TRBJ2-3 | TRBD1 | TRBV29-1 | SVAGTGEADTQY
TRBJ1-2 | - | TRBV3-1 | ASSQTGAHYGYT
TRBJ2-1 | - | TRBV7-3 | ASSLTGGTYNEQF
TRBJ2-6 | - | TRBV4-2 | ASSQDLDGALSGANVLT
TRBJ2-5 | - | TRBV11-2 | ASSRPGDGPHGLAGETQY
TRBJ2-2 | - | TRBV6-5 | ASSYWDGGGSGELF
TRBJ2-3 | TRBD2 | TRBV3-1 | ASSLVGGGADTQY
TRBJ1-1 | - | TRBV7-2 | ASSLLQGWNTEAF
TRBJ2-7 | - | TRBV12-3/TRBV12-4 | ASSLIPNEQY
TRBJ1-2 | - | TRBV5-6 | ASSFTGSPYGYT
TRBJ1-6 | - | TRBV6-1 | ASSVLSGGGSPLH
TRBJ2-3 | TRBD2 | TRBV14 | ASSQEPSGNTQY
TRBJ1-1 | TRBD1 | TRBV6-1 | ASIQGTGANTEAF
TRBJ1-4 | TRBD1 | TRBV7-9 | ASSADRGHNEKLF
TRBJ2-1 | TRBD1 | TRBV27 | ASSSSGGEDEQF
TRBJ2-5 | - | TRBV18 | ASSPPGLAPH
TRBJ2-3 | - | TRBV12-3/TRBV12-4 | ASSFLQPGATDTQY
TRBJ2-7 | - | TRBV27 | ASNPTAGPYYEQY
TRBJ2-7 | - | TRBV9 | ASSPWNSYEQY
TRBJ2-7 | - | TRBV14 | ASRPGHTYEQY
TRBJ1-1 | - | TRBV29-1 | SASQGQNTEAF
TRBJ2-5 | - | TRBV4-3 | ASSQDGRQETQY
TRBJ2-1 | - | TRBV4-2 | ASSRNPGPPNNEQF
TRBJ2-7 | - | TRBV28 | ASRQKGHPIYEQY
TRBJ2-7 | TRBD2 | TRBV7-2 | ASSFAGGASYEQY
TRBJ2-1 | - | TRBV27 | ASSLRVGNEQF
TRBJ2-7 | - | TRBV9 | ASSVNPGGSYEQY
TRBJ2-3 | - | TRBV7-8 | ASSLLIAKPGTDTQY
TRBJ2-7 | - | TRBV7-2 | ASSLPAGGWVTPTEQY
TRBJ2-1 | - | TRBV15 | ATSRSSAGPNEQF
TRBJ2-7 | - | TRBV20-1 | SALGRETYEQY
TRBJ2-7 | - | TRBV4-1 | ASSQWVGYEQY
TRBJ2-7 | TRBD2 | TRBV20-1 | SAYSGALYEQY
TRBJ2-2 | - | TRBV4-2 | ASSQGHPEITGELF